The T cell receptor (beta chain) described here comes from a study of cytomegalovirus exposure and HLA in healthy donors. Study-level background: The 600 to 800 first-cohort repertoires shared a platform with the 120 validation repertoires, as reported in a later analysis.

Study-wide points: With high specificity and sensitivity, the classifier reportedly diagnosed cytomegalovirus status. Investigators reported 164 TCR beta chains as tied to cytomegalovirus.

Separate from the roughly 710-subject first cohort, the roughly 120-subject validation cohort was the one that the donors belonged to. Measured with immunoSEQ multiplex PCR; TCRdb has only the in-frame clones, and not every one. The sample lists 65,000 to 80,000 clones; around 94% were seen once. V lost 5 bases to trimming and J lost 6 bases; unmatched junction nucleotides: 13. The CDR3 is 17 residues long. Germline CDR1 reads LNHDA; CDR2 reads SQIVND (reference sequence). On this clone: Antigen unknown.

The sample was PBMCs. The chain recombines TRBV19 with TRBJ2-3, with 11 nucleotides matching TRBD2. This TCR came from a woman younger than 30 in good health and CMV-seronegative. This CDR3 is CASSPPSSGGAGDTQYF. The CDR3 region has the DNA TGTGCCAGTAGTCCCCCCAGTAGCGGGGGGGCAGGGGATACGCAGTATTTT.